The clone carrying this TCR beta chain was seen repeatedly, ten times or more. Its antigen is as yet unknown. Arm-PCR of CDR3 regions and iRepertoire HTBI primers were used to build TCR beta libraries. MiXCR, run by TCRdb on the multiplex PCR reads, gives a single entry per CDR3 protein. Here the sample spans around 450,000 distinct CDR3 sequences, over 14% being singletons. Time point reported: newly diagnosed GD, antithyroid drugs for less than 3 months. With RNA extracted from PBMCs as input, the TCR library was made. The ends were cut back, 1 base at V and 9 bases at J, with 7 bases in the middle. CDR3 length equals 11 residues. CDR1 and CDR2 (germline): DFQATT, SNEGSKA (reference sequence). These data are taken from a study of regulatory T cells in long-lasting Graves disease. Whole-study findings and limits: Persistent-disease Graves' patients showed less TCR diversity than new cases. TRBV28, TRBJ1-2 and TRBJ2-5 were favored in persistent disease.

The same sample was also used in a study of T cells in Graves' hyperthyroidism and ophthalmopathy.

This clonotype originated in a woman aged 40 to 55 with Graves disease. The genes are TRBV20-1 and TRBJ2-1; no clear D gene. Here the sequenced sample was peripheral blood mononuclear cells (PBMCs), taken at new diagnosis, from a patient treated with antithyroid drugs. CDR3 protein: CSARVSLEQFF. The DNA of the CDR3 is TGCAGTGCTAGAGTGAGTCTTGAGCAGTTCTTC.